This TCR beta chain was identified during a study of post-analysis software for immune sequencing data. Study details: Disease trajectories encompassed relapsing-remitting, secondary progressive and progressive-relapsing multiple sclerosis.

Unique-molecular-identifier-tagged TCR beta cDNA libraries were used. TCRdb called the PCR reads again in MiXCR, with one record for every CDR3 protein. Of roughly 600,000 distinct CDR3 sequences listed, roughly 46% are singletons. Comments on this clonotype: Its antigen remains unknown.

Overall study findings and caveats: The F measure placed samples prepared in the same batch into strongly shared clusters. Significantly lower normalized Chao1 diversity was found in patients with multiple sclerosis relative to controls.

This TCR was sampled from a girl aged 5 to 17 with multiple sclerosis. The specimen was blood.

CDR3 residues: CAISEGFTETQYF. CDR3 nucleotides: TGTGCCATCAGTGAAGGGTTCACAGAGACCCAGTACTTC. V usage is TRBV10-3 and J usage is TRBJ2-5, with no clear D. Trimming cost V 3 bases and J 4 bases, with 9 bases left between them. This CDR3 contains 13 residues. In germline, CDR1 is ENHRY, CDR2 SYGVKD.